The entry that follows covers one TCR beta chain sequence. Germline CDR1 and CDR2: MNHEY and SMNVEV (reference sequence). The CDR3 length is 11 residues. The germline V and J ends were trimmed by 8 bases and 5 bases, with 9 bases remaining between them. HeLa cells expressing allogeneic DPB1 restimulated the roughly 15-day-expanded CD4+ cells for about a day. HeLa stimulator cells carried retrovirally transduced HLA-DPA1/DPB1, HLA-DM, invariant chain and CD80. Only in-frame clones appear in the TCRdb table, and some are missing; sequencing was by immunoSEQ multiplex PCR. The profile shows 1,500 to 2,000 clones, around 80% of them singletons. This entry comes from a study of T cell repertoires and HLA-DP antigens.

This TCR was sampled from a man aged 50 to 59 in good health and CMV-seronegative. The J gene is TRBJ2-5, the V gene TRBV27; D is uncertain. Input material: CD137- CD4+ T cells from cultured PBMCs. CDR3 DNA: TGTGCCAGCGGGATGCGGGAGACCCAGTACTTC. Translating gives CASGMRETQYF.